The 10 T cell receptor beta chains presented below share a single source sample, sequenced in a study of post-analysis software for immune sequencing data (dated by TCRdb to the mid-2010s). Summary of the overall study and its limitations: Significantly higher frequencies in patients than in controls were found for roughly 5 TRBV segments, including TRBV5-6, TRBV5-1 and TRBV20-1.

Which antigens these TCRs recognize remains unknown. Library method: PCR. Sequencing used an Illumina HiSeq 2500. To reduce PCR and sequencing biases, unique molecular identifiers were built into the TCR beta cDNA libraries. TCRdb cleaned the public reads at Q25 with fastp, built clones with MiXCR and kept in-frame beta chains. Rows matching on CDR3 protein sequence are summarized as one entry with the most common DNA and genes. This sample comprises hundreds of thousands of distinct CDR3 sequences, approximately 60% of them detected only once. The ten largest clonotypes hold roughly 12% of the sample. Input material: blood. Source of these receptors: a girl aged 2-10 years with multiple sclerosis.

The V gene is TRBV20-1, the J gene TRBJ2-5; possible D gene TRBD2, 7 bases. From germline, CDR1 is DFQATT and CDR2 SNEGSKA (reference sequence). This CDR3 spans 12 amino acids. Trimming pared 8 bases from V and 1 base from J, leaving 11 bases between. CDR3 coding DNA: TGCAGTAGGGGAGGGGGCCAAGAGACCCAGTACTTC. This sequence encodes CSRGGGQETQYF.

The chain employs TRBV6-1 and TRBJ1-5, with D unclear. Germline CDR1 and CDR2: MNHNS and SASEGT. V lost 0 bases and J lost 2, with 11 bases in between. CDR3 length: 16 residues. The CDR3 is CASSEAEGGGNQPQHF. The CDR3 coding sequence is TGTGCCAGCAGTGAAGCCGAGGGTGGCGGCAATCAGCCCCAGCATTTT.

This sequence joins TRBV27 and TRBJ2-5; 7 positions agree with TRBD1. J was trimmed by 5 bases and V by 2 bases; bases with no gene match: 8. The CDR3 is 15 residues long. Germline-derived CDR1 and CDR2 are MNHEY and SMNVEV (reference sequence). The CDR3 region is CASSLGTGATETQYF. Written as DNA, the CDR3 is TGTGCCAGCAGTTTAGGAACAGGGGCCACCGAGACCCAGTACTTC.

V and J are TRBV29-1 and TRBJ2-5; 9 positions match TRBD1. TRBJ2-7 explains the end of the DNA better; the J call may be wrong. The CDR3 spans 15 residues. The germline gives CDR1 SQVTM, CDR2 ANQGSEA. CDR3: CSVVGQGTGSYEQYF. The CDR3 DNA follows: TGCAGCGTAGTAGGACAGGGGACGGGAAGCTACGAGCAGTACTTC.

With regard to this clonotype: It may be a read error: a sequence one base away is much more abundant. J is TRBJ2-2 and V is TRBV15; D is possibly TRBD1 (6 bases). The CDR3 loop spans 15 amino acids. Germline CDR1 is LNHNV and CDR2 is YYDKDF (reference sequence). The CDR3 is CATNRGQTNTGELFF. Here the CDR3 DNA reads TGTGCCACCAACAGAGGACAGACCAACACCGGGGAGCTGTTTTTT.

The gene calls are TRBV7-2 and TRBJ2-1, with 7 bases matching TRBD2. From germline, CDR1 is SGHTA and CDR2 FQGNSA. With 2 bases clipped from V and 7 bases from J, the junction kept 11 bases outside the gene matches. The CDR3 is made up of 16 amino acids. CDR3 residues: CASSLRREPGNNEQFF. The CDR3, as DNA: TGTGCCAGCAGCTTACGGCGGGAGCCGGGAAATAATGAGCAGTTCTTC.

The gene calls are TRBV6-2 or TRBV6-3 and TRBJ1-1; no reliable D call. Germline assignment: CDR1 MNHEY and CDR2 SVGEGT. CDR3 size: 14 residues. The germline V and J ends were trimmed by 0 bases and 4 bases, with 9 bases remaining between them. CDR3 in amino acids: CASSYSIGVTEAFF. CDR3 coding DNA: TGTGCCAGCAGTTACTCGATCGGGGTCACTGAAGCTTTCTTT.

The chain has TRBV2 and TRBJ2-1; D gene unclear. Germline values: CDR1 SNHLY, CDR2 FYNNEI. With 6 bases removed from V and 9 bases from J, the gap between germline ends came to 12 bases. The CDR3 contains 12 residues. The CDR3 region has the DNA TGTGCCAGCAGAGCCGTTTCTGGTGAGCAGTTCTTC. As protein: CASRAVSGEQFF.

The chain combines TRBV6-5 with TRBJ2-7; tentative D call: TRBD2 (6 bases). The CDR3 extends over 16 amino acids. Germline V lookup: CDR1 MNHEY, CDR2 SVGAGI. V was trimmed by 2 bases and J by 7 bases, leaving 21 bases between them. The CDR3 here is CASSYGGTGEANEQYF. The CDR3 DNA follows: TGTGCCAGCAGTTACGGAGGAACGGGGGAAGCGAATGAGCAGTACTTC.

This chain joins TRBV7-9 and TRBJ2-3; D perhaps matches TRBD2 (5 bases). Germline loops: CDR1 SEHNR, CDR2 FQNEAQ (reference sequence). The CDR3 covers 15 residues. Trimming stripped 3 bases from V and 4 bases from J, with 14 bases between. CDR3 region: CASSFPVGVPDTQYF. The CDR3 DNA sequence: TGTGCCAGCAGCTTTCCCGTGGGAGTTCCAGATACGCAGTATTTT.